This TCR beta chain was retrieved from a study of shared clonotypes between healthy human individuals. The germline gives CDR1 MDHEN, CDR2 SYDVKM. Trimming at V came to 5 bases and at J to 6 bases, leaving 10 bases not matched to a gene. This CDR3 has 16 amino acids. The protocol was immunoSEQ multiplex PCR, while the TCRdb copy is restricted to in-frame clones and leaves out a portion. The repertoire holds hundreds of thousands of clones, with more than 75% as singletons. The receptor's source is a woman aged 40 to 50 in good health. Some clones in this sample may be carry-over from other donors' samples. What was sequenced was PBMCs. This chain joins TRBV28 and TRBJ1-4; TRBD1 matches at 9 bases. The CDR3 region is CASSRQGVALDEKLFF. The CDR3 nucleotides read TGTGCCAGCAGTAGACAGGGGGTGGCCCTGGATGAAAAACTGTTTTTT.